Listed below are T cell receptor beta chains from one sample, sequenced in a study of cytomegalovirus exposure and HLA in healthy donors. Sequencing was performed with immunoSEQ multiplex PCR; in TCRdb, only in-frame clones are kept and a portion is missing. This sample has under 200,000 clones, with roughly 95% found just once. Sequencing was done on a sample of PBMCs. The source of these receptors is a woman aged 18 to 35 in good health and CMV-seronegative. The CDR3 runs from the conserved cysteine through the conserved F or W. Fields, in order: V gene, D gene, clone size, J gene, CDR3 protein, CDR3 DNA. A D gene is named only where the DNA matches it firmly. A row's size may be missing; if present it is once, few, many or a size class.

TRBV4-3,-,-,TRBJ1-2,CASSLQGGGGYTF,TGCGCCAGCAGCCTGCAAGGCGGGGGTGGCTACACCTTC
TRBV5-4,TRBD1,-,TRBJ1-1,CASSLGGDRVTEAFF,TGTGCCAGCAGCTTGGGGGGGGACAGGGTCACTGAAGCTTTCTTT
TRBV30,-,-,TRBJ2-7,CAWSVRGYEQYF,TGTGCCTGGAGTGTTCGGGGGTACGAGCAGTACTTC
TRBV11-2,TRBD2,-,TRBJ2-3,CASSGPAGGRGLYF,TGTGCCAGCAGTGGACCAGCGGGGGGGCGGGGGCTGTATTTT
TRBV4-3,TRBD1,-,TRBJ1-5,CASSPGTGGYDQPQHF,TGCGCCAGCAGCCCGGGGACAGGGGGCTACGATCAGCCCCAGCATTTT
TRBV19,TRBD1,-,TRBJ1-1,CASSMIGQGNTEAFF,TGTGCCAGTAGTATGATAGGACAGGGGAACACTGAAGCTTTCTTT
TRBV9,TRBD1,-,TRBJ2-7,CASSPRTGGSEQYF,TGTGCCAGCAGCCCCCGGACAGGGGGATCCGAGCAGTACTTC
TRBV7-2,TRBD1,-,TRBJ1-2,CASSLGRGGLQGVYGYTF,TGTGCCAGCAGCTTAGGGCGAGGGGGCTTACAGGGAGTCTATGGCTACACCTTC
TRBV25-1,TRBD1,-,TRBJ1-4,CASSRRGGPATNEKLFF,TGTGCCAGCAGTAGAAGAGGGGGCCCGGCAACTAATGAAAAACTGTTTTTT
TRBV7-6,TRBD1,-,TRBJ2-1,CASSRPGTGFNEQFF,TGTGCCAGCAGCCGTCCCGGGACAGGGTTTAATGAGCAGTTCTTC
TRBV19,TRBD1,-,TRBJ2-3,CASSRLRTGLSDTQYF,TGTGCCAGTAGTAGGCTCCGGACAGGGTTGTCAGATACGCAGTATTTT
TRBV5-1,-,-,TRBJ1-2,CASSPFGGAPSYGYTF,TGCGCCAGCAGCCCATTTGGGGGGGCTCCCTCCTATGGCTACACCTTC
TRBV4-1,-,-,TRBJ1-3,CASSLTGSGNTIYF,TGCGCCAGCAGCTTGACAGGCTCTGGAAACACCATATATTTT
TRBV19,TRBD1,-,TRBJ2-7,CATGTGGSYEQYF,TGTGCCACCGGGACAGGGGGATCTTACGAGCAGTACTTC
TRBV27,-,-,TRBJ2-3,CATQTRADTQYF,TGTGCCACCCAAACGCGGGCAGATACGCAGTATTTT
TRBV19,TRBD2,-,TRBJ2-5,CASSKAGTSGGVSVQETQYF,TGTGCCAGTAGTAAGGCGGGAACTAGCGGGGGGGTTTCGGTCCAAGAGACCCAGTACTTC
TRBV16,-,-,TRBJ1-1,CASSQGLAGKGRNTEAFF,TGTGCCAGCAGCCAGGGGCTGGCGGGAAAAGGACGGAACACTGAAGCTTTCTTT
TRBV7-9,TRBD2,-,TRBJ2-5,CASSPPPAGGETQYF,TGTGCCAGCAGCCCCCCACCCGCGGGGGGGGAGACCCAGTACTTC
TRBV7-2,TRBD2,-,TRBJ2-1,CASGGLAEVFF,TGTGCCAGCGGAGGACTAGCGGAGGTGTTCTTC
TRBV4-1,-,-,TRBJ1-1,CASSQEARAGLNTEAFF,TGCGCCAGCAGCCAAGAGGCTAGGGCGGGCTTAAACACTGAAGCTTTCTTT
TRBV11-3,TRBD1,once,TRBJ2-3,CASSPRTGEAQYF,TGTGCCAGCAGCCCAAGGACAGGGGAAGCGCAGTATTTT
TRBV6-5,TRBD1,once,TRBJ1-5,CASSPQGAGNQPQHF,TGTGCCAGCAGTCCACAGGGGGCCGGCAATCAGCCCCAGCATTTT
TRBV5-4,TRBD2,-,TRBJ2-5,CASSSISGGAWETQYF,TGTGCCAGCAGCTCTATTAGCGGGGGGGCCTGGGAGACCCAGTACTTC
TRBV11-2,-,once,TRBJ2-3,CASSLDIPDTQYF,TGTGCCAGCAGCTTAGATATTCCAGATACGCAGTATTTT
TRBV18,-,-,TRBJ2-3,CASSPTAITDTQYF,TGTGCCAGCTCACCGACAGCAATCACAGATACGCAGTATTTT
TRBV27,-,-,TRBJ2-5,CASSQKRQVGTQYF,TGTGCCAGCAGTCAAAAAAGACAGGTCGGGACCCAGTACTTC
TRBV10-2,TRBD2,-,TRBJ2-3,CASSVASGGPDTDTQYF,TGCGCCAGCAGTGTGGCTAGCGGGGGGCCCGACACAGATACGCAGTATTTT
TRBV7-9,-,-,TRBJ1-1,CASSFPRGSPEAFF,TGTGCCAGCAGCTTCCCCCGCGGGAGCCCTGAAGCTTTCTTT
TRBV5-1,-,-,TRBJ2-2,CASSLVVGDTGELFF,TGCGCCAGCAGCCTGGTGGTTGGAGACACCGGGGAGCTGTTTTTT
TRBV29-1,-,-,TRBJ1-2,CSTLGVNYGYTF,TGCAGTACCTTGGGAGTTAACTATGGCTACACCTTC
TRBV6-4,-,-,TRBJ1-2,CASSAAYGSGYTF,TGTGCCAGCAGCGCCGCCTATGGGAGTGGCTACACCTTC
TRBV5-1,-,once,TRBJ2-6,CASSLAFEDSALGANVLTF,TGCGCCAGCAGCTTGGCCTTTGAGGACAGTGCGTTAGGGGCCAACGTCCTGACTTTC
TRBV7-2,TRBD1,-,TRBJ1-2,CASSDRAIAYTF,TGTGCCAGCTCCGACAGGGCTATCGCCTACACCTTC
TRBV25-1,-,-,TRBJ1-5,CASGRGDSNQPQHF,TGTGCCAGCGGTCGGGGGGATAGCAATCAGCCCCAGCATTTT
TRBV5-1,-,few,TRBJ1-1,CASSAEMNTEAFF,TGCGCCAGCAGCGCGGAGATGAACACTGAAGCTTTCTTT
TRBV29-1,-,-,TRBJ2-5,CSARTSNRETQYF,TGCAGCGCCCGCACATCCAACAGGGAGACCCAGTACTTC